One sample yielded the 10 T cell receptor beta chains listed below, sequenced in a study of blood T cell repertoires in COVID-19. Using immunoSEQ multiplex PCR, the repertoire was profiled, and TCRdb retains in-frame clones only, with some absent. This repertoire shows more than 300,000 clones, more than 90% found once; its top ten account for about 4%. What was sequenced was PBMCs or T cells enriched from blood (not recorded which). All receptors come from a woman in her 30s who had been exposed to COVID-19.

V and J are TRBV29-1 and TRBJ1-1, with 7 bases fitting TRBD1. Germline V CDR1 and CDR2: SQVTM, ANQGSEA. V lost 4 bases and J lost 5; bases outside the gene matches: 4. This CDR3 comprises 12 residues. CDR3 amino acids: CSVADRATEAFF. The CDR3 coding sequence is TGCAGCGTTGCCGACAGGGCAACTGAAGCTTTCTTT.

The genes are TRBV5-6 and TRBJ2-2; 7 bases line up with TRBD2. The germline CDR1 and CDR2 sequences are SGHDT and YYEEEE. This CDR3 contains 16 residues. Trimming cost V 7 bases and J 6 bases; bases outside gene matches: 15. The CDR3 reads CASLEGLKGPSGELFF. The CDR3 coding sequence is TGTGCCAGCCTGGAGGGACTAAAAGGACCGTCCGGGGAGCTGTTTTTT.

This chain uses TRBV5-4 with TRBJ2-5; D gene unclear. CDR1 and CDR2 (germline): SGHNT, YYREEE (reference sequence). The CDR3 spans 14 residues. Between the trimmed V and J ends, which lost 0 bases and 4 bases, there was a span of 10 bases. CDR3 in DNA: TGTGCCAGCAGCTTGGGTGCCGGCGGAGAGACCCAGTACTTC. As protein: CASSLGAGGETQYF.

The chain joins TRBV6-2 or TRBV6-3 to TRBJ1-5; 9 bases are shared with TRBD1. CDR3 length: 17 amino acids. Germline lookup yields CDR1 MNHEY and CDR2 SVGEGT. Trimming at V came to 5 bases and at J to 3 bases, leaving 11 bases not matched to a gene. The CDR3 nucleotides read TGTGCCAGCAGTGCCCACCGGGACAGGGTTTTCAATCAGCCCCAGCATTTT. Its translation is CASSAHRDRVFNQPQHF.

This rearrangement joins TRBV11-3 to TRBJ2-1; D gene ambiguous. Germline-derived CDR1 and CDR2 are SGHNT and YENEEA. Trimming left V 0 bases short and J 0 bases short, with 6 bases between. The CDR3 has 15 amino acids. CDR3 region: CASSLEYGSYNEQFF. The CDR3 region has the DNA TGTGCCAGCAGCTTAGAATACGGCTCCTACAATGAGCAGTTCTTC.

The CDR3, as DNA: TGTGCCATCAGTGAGAGAGGACCGGGAAACGTGCCCCTCCACTTT. It yields the protein CAISERGPGNVPLHF. The V and J genes are TRBV10-3 and TRBJ1-6; the D is unclear. CDR3 length: 15 residues. V was clipped by 2 bases and J by 13 bases, with 18 bases between them. CDR1 is ENHRY, CDR2 SYGVKD, per germline.

This chain connects TRBV10-3 to TRBJ2-1, with D perhaps matching TRBD1 (6 bases). Germline CDR1 is ENHRY and CDR2 is SYGVKD. CDR3 length: 15 amino acids. Trimming shortened V by 3 bases and J by 5 bases, and 14 bases separated the two germline ends. The CDR3 loop reads CAISDRRTANNEQFF. The CDR3 DNA sequence: TGTGCCATCAGTGACCGACGGACAGCTAACAATGAGCAGTTCTTC.

The genes are TRBV5-1 and TRBJ2-7; a weak D match, TRBD1 (6 bases). Looked up from germline, CDR1 is SGHRS and CDR2 is YFSETQ. The ends were cut back, 0 bases at V and 2 bases at J, with 15 bases in the middle. The CDR3 consists of 16 residues. The CDR3 is CASSLGGRRAPYEQYF. CDR3 in DNA: TGCGCCAGCAGCTTGGGGGGGCGCAGGGCCCCCTACGAGCAGTACTTC.

J is TRBJ1-1 and V is TRBV11-3, with unresolved D. The CDR3 length is 12 residues. Trimming took off 2 bases at V and 3 bases at J, with 4 bases between the two ends. CDR1 is SGHNT, CDR2 YENEEA, per germline. The CDR3 DNA follows: TGTGCCAGCAGCTTAACACACACTGAAGCTTTCTTT. It codes for CASSLTHTEAFF.

The chain recombines TRBV7-2 with TRBJ2-3; TRBD2 agrees at 12 bases. The J segment lost 4 bases and the V segment lost 4 bases, leaving 0 bases of the junction unmatched. The CDR3 sequence is 14 residues long. CDR1 SGHTA and CDR2 FQGNSA come from the germline V gene. The CDR3 region is CASSSSGGADTQYF. CDR3 bases: TGTGCCAGCAGCTCTAGCGGGGGGGCAGATACGCAGTATTTT.